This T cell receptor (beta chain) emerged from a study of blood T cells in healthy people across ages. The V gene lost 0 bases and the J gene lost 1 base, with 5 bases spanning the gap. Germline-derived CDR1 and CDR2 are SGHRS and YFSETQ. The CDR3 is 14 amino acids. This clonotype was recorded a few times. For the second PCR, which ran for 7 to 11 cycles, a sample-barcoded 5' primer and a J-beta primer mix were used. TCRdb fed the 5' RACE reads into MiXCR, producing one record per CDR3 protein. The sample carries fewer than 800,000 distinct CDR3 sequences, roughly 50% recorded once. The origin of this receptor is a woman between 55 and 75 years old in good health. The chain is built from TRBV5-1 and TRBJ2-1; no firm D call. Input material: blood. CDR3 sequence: CASSLAESYNEQFF. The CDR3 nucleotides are TGCGCCAGCAGCTTGGCCGAGTCCTACAATGAGCAGTTCTTC.